This passage covers 16 T cell receptor beta chains from one sample sequenced in a study of T cell repertoires in cytomegalovirus infection. TCRdb processed the reads anew with MiXCR; each CDR3 protein has one entry. The sample consists of 650,000 to 900,000 distinct CDR3 sequences, almost 30% of them appearing once. For these receptors, no antigen is known. This specimen was cultured CD8+ T cells from PBMCs, taken from culture after CMV antigen stimulation. Receptors were obtained from a human donor in good health (CMV status not recorded). Some clones in this sample may be carry-over from other donors' samples.

This clonotype was found many times. The V call is TRBV7-8, the J call TRBJ1-1, with D maybe TRBD1 (5 bases). The length of the CDR3 is 17 residues. The germline V gene has CDR1 SGHVS and CDR2 FQNEAQ. V was trimmed by 5 bases and J by 0 bases, leaving 19 bases between them. This CDR3 reads CASSLYLRGRMNTEAFF. For the CDR3, the DNA is TGTGCCAGCAGCCTTTACCTAAGGGGCCGGATGAACACTGAAGCTTTCTTT.

The table lists this clonotype with many counts. The chain employs TRBV7-8 and TRBJ2-3; TRBD1 or TRBD2 may be the D gene (5 bases each). The CDR3 contains 17 residues. V gave up 1 base and J gave up 1 base, with 15 bases separating them. Germline loops: CDR1 SGHVS, CDR2 FQNEAQ. This CDR3 is CASSLGGRVSGTDTQYF. DNA of the CDR3: TGTGCCAGCAGCTTAGGGGGACGGGTGTCGGGCACAGATACGCAGTATTTT. The full variable domain, in which reference TRBV7-8 and TRBJ2-3 provide the parts outside the CDR3, is GAGVSQSPRYKVAKRGQDVALRCDPISGHVSLFWYQQALGQGPEFLTYFQNEAQLDKSGLPSDRFFAERPEGSVSTLKIQRTQQEDSAVYLCASSLGGRVSGTDTQYFGPGTRLTVL.

The CDR3 loop reads CSVKTRLGREEYGYTF. Written as DNA, the CDR3 is TGCAGCGTCAAAACCCGTCTGGGCAGGGAGGAATATGGCTACACCTTC. The chain recombines TRBV29-1 with TRBJ1-2, with a tentative D call TRBD1 (5 bases). Germline-derived CDR1 and CDR2 are SQVTM and ANQGSEA. The CDR3 has 16 residues. The ends were cut back, 6 bases at V and 5 bases at J, with 25 bases in the middle.

This clonotype was observed a few times. V is TRBV7-9 and J is TRBJ2-6; perhaps TRBD2 as D (6 bases). Germline V gene data show CDR1 as SEHNR and CDR2 as FQNEAQ (reference sequence). V was pared by 10 bases and J by 1 base, with 23 bases between. CDR3 size: 18 residues. The CDR3 sequence: CATKRAGGDTSGANVLTF. The DNA for the CDR3 is TGTGCCACGAAACGGGCCGGGGGAGATACGTCTGGGGCCAACGTCCTGACTTTC.

V and J are TRBV29-1 and TRBJ1-5; D is possibly TRBD1 (6 bases). V was trimmed by 5 bases and J by 3 bases, leaving 20 bases between them. CDR3 length: 16 amino acids. Looked up from germline, CDR1 is SQVTM and CDR2 is ANQGSEA. The CDR3 sequence is CSVIFAGTLFNQPQHF. For the CDR3, the DNA is TGCAGCGTTATATTTGCCGGGACACTTTTCAATCAGCCCCAGCATTTT.

J is TRBJ2-1 and V is TRBV4-2; 13 bases are a match to TRBD2. The germline V gene encodes CDR1 LGHNA and CDR2 YNFKEQ. This CDR3 comprises 17 residues. The J segment lost 4 bases and the V segment lost 4 bases, leaving 7 bases of the junction unmatched. The CDR3 DNA is TGTGCCAGCAGCCTAAGGACTAGCGGGGGCGGTTACAATGAGCAGTTCTTC. As protein: CASSLRTSGGGYNEQFF.

V and J are TRBV27 and TRBJ1-5; TRBD1 matches 10 bases. The CDR3 totals 13 residues. Germline V gene sequence: CDR1 MNHEY, CDR2 SMNVEV (reference sequence). V shed 8 bases and J 6 bases; nucleotides not matched to a gene: 4. The CDR3 sequence: CASQGQGSQPQHF. CDR3 nucleotides: TGTGCCAGCCAGGGACAGGGGAGTCAGCCCCAGCATTTT.

The gene calls are TRBV6-5 and TRBJ1-2; maybe TRBD1 (5 bases). Germline V gene sequence: CDR1 MNHEY, CDR2 SVGAGI. This CDR3 region has 13 residues. V shed 2 bases and J shed 6 bases, with 10 bases lying between them. Here the CDR3 reads CASSYRDVDGYTF. CDR3 bases: TGTGCCAGCAGTTACCGGGACGTGGATGGCTACACCTTC.

The rearrangement joins TRBV12-3 or TRBV12-4 to TRBJ1-4; D unclear. V was shortened by 0 bases and J by 11 bases, with 10 bases between the two germline ends. The CDR3 covers 13 residues. This chain's CDR3 is CASSLASVGKLFF. The CDR3 DNA reads TGTGCCAGCAGTTTAGCCAGTGTGGGGAAACTGTTTTTT.

This clonotype was seen more than once but under ten times. The genes are TRBV7-2 and TRBJ1-6; 7 nucleotides align to TRBD1. CDR3 length: 17 residues. V lost 0 bases and J lost 0; bases outside the gene matches: 2. CDR1 is SGHTA, CDR2 FQGNSA, per germline. The CDR3 loop is CASSLAGTDSYNSPLHF. CDR3 DNA: TGTGCCAGCAGCTTAGCCGGGACAGACTCCTATAATTCACCCCTCCACTTT.

The J gene is TRBJ2-1, the V gene TRBV27, with 10 bases aligning to TRBD2. The germline V gene has CDR1 MNHEY and CDR2 SMNVEV (reference sequence). V gave up 4 bases and J gave up 7 bases; unmatched junction bases: 13. CDR3 length: 17 amino acids. The CDR3 loop is CASSYVTAGGPDNEQFF. The CDR3 coding sequence is TGTGCCAGCAGTTACGTTACAGCGGGGGGGCCAGATAATGAGCAGTTCTTC.

The chain links TRBV5-5 to TRBJ1-1, with D possibly matching TRBD1 (5 bases). Per the germline V gene, CDR1 is SGHKS and CDR2 is YYEKEE (reference sequence). V was clipped by 0 bases and J by 7 bases, with 13 bases between them. This CDR3 has 14 amino acids. The CDR3 loop is CASSLVARTGEAFF. The DNA for the CDR3 is TGTGCCAGCAGCTTGGTTGCCAGAACAGGTGAAGCTTTCTTT.

This clonotype showed up many times. The rearrangement uses TRBV12-3 or TRBV12-4 and TRBJ2-3; 8 nucleotides align to TRBD2. The CDR3 is made up of 17 amino acids. J lost 2 bases, V lost 4 bases, and 11 bases had no gene match. For the CDR3, the DNA is TGTGCCAGCAGTTCCCCGGGACTAGGAGGGTTCACAGATACGCAGTATTTT. Protein product: CASSSPGLGGFTDTQYF.

DNA of the CDR3: TGTGCCAGCAGGACCGGGGCGAACAGGGATCAGCCCCAGCATTTT. This gives the protein CASRTGANRDQPQHF. The chain recombines TRBV6-2 or TRBV6-3 with TRBJ1-5, with a possible D match to TRBD1 (6 bases). Germline values: CDR1 MNHEY, CDR2 SVGEGT. Trimming left V 6 bases short and J 5 bases short, with 17 bases between. The CDR3 runs to 15 residues.

The chain recombines TRBV7-9 with TRBJ2-7; D is unclear. The CDR3 has 12 amino acids. Trimming pared 11 bases from V and 3 bases from J, leaving 14 bases between. The germline CDR1 and CDR2 sequences are SEHNR and FQNEAQ (reference sequence). Here the CDR3 reads CASQLGNYEQYF. CDR3 bases: TGTGCCTCCCAGCTGGGGAACTACGAGCAGTACTTC.

The V and J genes are TRBV2 and TRBJ1-6; D remains ambiguous. V was pared by 3 bases and J by 3 bases, with 9 bases between. The CDR3 loop spans 15 amino acids. CDR1 is SNHLY, CDR2 FYNNEI, per germline. As DNA, the CDR3 is TGTGCCAGCAGTGATGACGACCTCTATAATTCACCCCTCCACTTT. The encoded protein is CASSDDDLYNSPLHF.